Sequencing of this T cell receptor beta chain was carried out in a study of control samples from healthy donors and cancer patients. Produced via immunoSEQ multiplex PCR; TCRdb's table is partial and in-frame only. The top ten clones hold about 1.6% of a sample with 190,000 or so clones, around 93% of them seen once. Germline values: CDR1 KGHSH, CDR2 LQKENI. This CDR3 spans 11 amino acids. J gave up 14 bases and V 3 bases, and 3 bases lay outside the gene matches. The chain is built from TRBV18 and TRBJ2-1; 8 nucleotides match TRBD1. This TCR derives from a man between 18 and 29 years old in good health. The sample comprised blood. The CDR3 protein is CASSPDREEFF. The CDR3 DNA follows: TGTGCCAGCTCACCGGACAGGGAGGAGTTCTTC.